A single T cell receptor beta chain is shown here with its context. Profiled with immunoSEQ multiplex PCR; TCRdb holds only in-frame clones, not every one. The repertoire holds tens of thousands of clones, with roughly nine tenths as singletons. The data were taken from a study of OX40 agonist ivuxolimab in advanced cancers. The CDR3 runs to 16 residues. Germline-derived CDR1 and CDR2 are MNHEY and SMNVEV (reference sequence). Trimming left V 3 bases short and J 2 bases short, with 16 bases between. The V call is TRBV27, the J call TRBJ1-2; perhaps TRBD1 as D (5 bases). The source is an adult with an advanced solid tumor such as melanoma, head and neck, liver or kidney cancer. The input for sequencing was CD4+ or CD8+ T cells sorted from blood, taken in a trial of the OX40 agonist ivuxolimab. CDR3 residues: CASSFGRQRTNYGYTF. In DNA form, the CDR3 reads TGTGCCAGCAGTTTCGGTCGACAGAGAACGAACTATGGCTACACCTTC.